This T cell receptor beta chain was recorded in a study of control samples from healthy donors and cancer patients. The assay was immunoSEQ multiplex PCR, and TCRdb's table has in-frame clones only and misses some. Altogether some 100,000 clones are present, just over 85% being singletons, with the ten largest covering 13% to 15%. What was sequenced was blood. The TCR originated in a man aged 30 to 45 in good health.

The CDR3: CASSSPGGYGYTF. CDR3 in DNA: TGTGCCAGCAGTTCGCCTGGGGGCTATGGCTACACCTTC. The chain employs TRBV27 and TRBJ1-2; perhaps TRBD1 as D (5 bases). The V and J ends lost 4 bases and 4 bases respectively, with 10 bases between them. The CDR3 is 13 amino acids. Germline loops: CDR1 MNHEY, CDR2 SMNVEV (reference sequence).